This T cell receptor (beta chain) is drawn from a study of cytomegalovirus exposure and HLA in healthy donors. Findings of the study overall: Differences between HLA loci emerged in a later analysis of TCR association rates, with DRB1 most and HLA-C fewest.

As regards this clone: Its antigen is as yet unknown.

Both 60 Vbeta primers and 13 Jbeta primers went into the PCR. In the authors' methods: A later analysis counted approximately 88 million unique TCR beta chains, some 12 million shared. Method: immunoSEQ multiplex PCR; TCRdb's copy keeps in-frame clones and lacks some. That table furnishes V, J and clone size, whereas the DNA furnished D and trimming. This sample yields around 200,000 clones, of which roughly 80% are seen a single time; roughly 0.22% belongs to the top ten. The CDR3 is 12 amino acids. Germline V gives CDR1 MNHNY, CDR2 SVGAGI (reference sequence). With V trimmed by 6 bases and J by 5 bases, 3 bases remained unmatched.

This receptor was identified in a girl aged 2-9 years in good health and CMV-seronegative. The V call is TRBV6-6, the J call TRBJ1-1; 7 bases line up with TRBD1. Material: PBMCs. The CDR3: CASRDRRTEAFF. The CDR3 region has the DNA TGTGCCAGCAGGGACAGGCGGACTGAAGCTTTCTTT.